By sample share, the clone carrying this T cell receptor beta chain is medium-sized. Its antigen remains unidentified. This entry comes from a study of liver allograft versus peripheral blood T cells. Study-level information: Transplanted livers and recipients' peripheral blood had their T cell receptor repertoires compared.

Study results and limitations: Repertoires found inside liver allografts reportedly differed from T cell receptor repertoires in peripheral blood.

The V gene's germline CDR1 is SGDLS and CDR2 YYNGEE. This CDR3 is built from 15 residues. Trimming removed 0 bases from V and 2 bases from J, with 12 bases in between. From the reads, TCRdb called clonotypes with MiXCR, one entry per CDR3 protein. The profile shows about 6,000 distinct CDR3 sequences, 16% of them singletons. V is TRBV9 and J is TRBJ2-7; D is unclear. The TCR originated in a human patient who had a liver transplant. Some T cells here may be from the graft donor. Here the CDR3 DNA reads TGTGCCAGCAGCGTAGGCTTTGCGGACCCCTACGAGCAGTACTTC. Translation: CASSVGFADPYEQYF. The whole variable domain, remainder taken from reference TRBV9 and TRBJ2-7, is DSGVTQTPKHLITATGQRVTLRCSPRSGDLSVYWYQQSLDQGLQFLIQYYNGEERAKGNILERFSAQQFPDLHSELNLSSLELGDSALYFCASSVGFADPYEQYFGPGTRLTVT.